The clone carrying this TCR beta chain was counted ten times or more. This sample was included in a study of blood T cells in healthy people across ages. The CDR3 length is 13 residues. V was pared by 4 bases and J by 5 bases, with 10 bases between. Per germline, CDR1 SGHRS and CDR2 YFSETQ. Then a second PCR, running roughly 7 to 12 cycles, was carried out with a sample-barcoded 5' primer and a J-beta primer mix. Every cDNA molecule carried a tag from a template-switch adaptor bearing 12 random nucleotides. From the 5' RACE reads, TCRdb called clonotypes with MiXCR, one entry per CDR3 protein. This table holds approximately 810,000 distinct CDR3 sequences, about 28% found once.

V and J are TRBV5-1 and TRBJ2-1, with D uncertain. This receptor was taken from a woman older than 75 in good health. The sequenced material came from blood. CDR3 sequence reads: CASSETHNNEQFF. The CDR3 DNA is TGCGCCAGCAGCGAGACACACAACAATGAGCAGTTCTTC.